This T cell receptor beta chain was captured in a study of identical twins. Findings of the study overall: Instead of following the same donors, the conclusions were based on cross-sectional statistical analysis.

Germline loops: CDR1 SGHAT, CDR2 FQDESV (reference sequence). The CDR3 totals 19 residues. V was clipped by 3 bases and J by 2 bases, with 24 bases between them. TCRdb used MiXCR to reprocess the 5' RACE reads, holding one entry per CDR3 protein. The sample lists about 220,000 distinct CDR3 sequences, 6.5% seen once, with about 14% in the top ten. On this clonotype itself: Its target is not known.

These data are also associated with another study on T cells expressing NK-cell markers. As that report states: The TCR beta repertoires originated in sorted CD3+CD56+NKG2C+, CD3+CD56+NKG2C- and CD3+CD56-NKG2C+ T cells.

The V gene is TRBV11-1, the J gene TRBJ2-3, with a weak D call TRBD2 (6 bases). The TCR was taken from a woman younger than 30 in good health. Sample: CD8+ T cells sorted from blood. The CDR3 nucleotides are TGTGCCAGCAGCTTTCCAAAGACAGCAGCGGGCTTTGACACAGATACGCAGTATTTT. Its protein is CASSFPKTAAGFDTDTQYF.